This T cell receptor beta chain was sequenced in a study of cytomegalovirus exposure and HLA in healthy donors. Whole-study results and caveats: Sequence variants that were highly shared formed a cluster that was likely a sequencing artifact. Among donors in an Asian-associated ancestry cluster, a later analysis reportedly found fewer N-insertions than the approximately 700-donor mean. Most TCR sequences were uncommon, yet certain public TCRs appeared in many donors.

Trimming took 6 bases from V and 6 from J; bases not matched to a gene: 14. The germline V gene has CDR1 MDHEN and CDR2 SYDVKM. CDR3 length: 18 residues. It was with 60 Vbeta and 13 Jbeta primers that the PCR ran. Generated by immunoSEQ multiplex PCR, the TCRdb table keeps only in-frame clones and is missing some. This table has 210,000 or so clones, more than 70% appearing once. In regard to this clone: What it recognizes is unknown.

Input material: PBMCs. The TCR was taken from a human donor in good health. This chain links TRBV28 with TRBJ2-1; 13 nucleotides agree with TRBD2. CDR3 sequence reads: CASSPGLAGNTWVNEQFF. The CDR3 nucleotides are TGTGCCAGCAGCCCGGGACTAGCGGGAAATACGTGGGTCAATGAGCAGTTCTTC.